One and the same sample provided the 26 T cell receptor beta chains below, sequenced in a study of T-cell memory formation after mild COVID-19. TCRdb recomputed calls from the 5' RACE reads with MiXCR, one row per CDR3 protein. The data contain some 130,000 distinct CDR3 sequences, approximately 15% of them singletons. The material sequenced was PBMCs or a T cell subset sorted from them (not recorded which). These receptors were collected from an adult woman who had mild COVID-19 (a few samples of this study predate the infection). Cell type and time point are not known.

Only a few counts were recorded for this clonotype. The chain uses TRBV5-4 and TRBJ2-7; 11 bases are shared with TRBD2. The CDR3 length is 15 residues. Germline-derived CDR1 and CDR2 are SGHNT and YYREEE (reference sequence). V gave up 4 bases and J gave up 4 bases; unmatched junction bases: 7. The CDR3 loop reads CASSHGTSGSYEQYF. CDR3 DNA sequence: TGTGCCAGCAGCCACGGGACTAGCGGATCATACGAGCAGTACTTC.

The gene calls are TRBV20-1 and TRBJ1-5, with D unresolved. Trimming pared 5 bases from V and 4 bases from J, leaving 15 bases between. This CDR3 is built from 14 residues. Germline lookup yields CDR1 DFQATT and CDR2 SNEGSKA (reference sequence). CDR3 amino acids: CSARAGRANQPQHF. Here the CDR3 DNA reads TGCAGTGCTCGGGCCGGGAGAGCAAATCAGCCCCAGCATTTT.

This clonotype was detected a few times. The V gene is TRBV6-5, the J gene TRBJ1-2; 8 nucleotides line up with TRBD1. V lost 8 bases to trimming and J lost 4 bases; unmatched junction nucleotides: 6. This CDR3 is 13 amino acids long. Germline CDR1 is MNHEY and CDR2 is SVGAGI. This CDR3 is CASFGQGFYGYTF. As DNA, the CDR3 is TGTGCCAGCTTCGGACAGGGATTCTATGGCTACACCTTC.

The chain carries TRBV11-1 and TRBJ2-5; no definite D call. Trimming stripped 1 base from V and 7 bases from J, with 10 bases between. CDR1 SGHAT and CDR2 FQDESV come from the germline V gene (reference sequence). CDR3 length equals 13 residues. Here the CDR3 reads CASSLDRAGTQYF. The CDR3 DNA is TGTGCCAGCAGCTTAGACCGGGCCGGGACCCAGTACTTC.

This clonotype has more than one count but fewer than ten. This chain uses TRBV12-5 with TRBJ1-1, with D possibly TRBD1 on 6 matching bases. Germline V gene lookup returns CDR1 LGHNT and CDR2 FRNRAP. The CDR3 spans 15 residues. V lost 0 bases, J lost 0 bases, and 8 bases lay in between. The CDR3 here is CASGLVTGMNTEAFF. DNA of the CDR3: TGTGCTAGTGGTTTGGTAACAGGGATGAACACTGAAGCTTTCTTT.

The table lists this clonotype with a few counts. J is TRBJ2-1 and V is TRBV7-2; D possibly corresponds to TRBD2 (5 bases). The length of the CDR3 is 15 residues. Germline V CDR1 and CDR2: SGHTA, FQGNSA. V gave up 3 bases and J gave up 2 bases, with 11 bases separating them. For the CDR3, the DNA is TGTGCCAGCAGCTTGTTCGAGGGAACCTACAATGAGCAGTTCTTC. Encoded protein: CASSLFEGTYNEQFF. Full variable domain (outside the CDR3, taken from reference TRBV7-2 and TRBJ2-1): GAGVSQSPSNKVTEKGKDVELRCDPISGHTALYWYRQSLGQGLEFLIYFQGNSAPDKSGLPSDRFSAERTGGSVSTLTIQRTQQEDSAVYLCASSLFEGTYNEQFFGPGTRLTVL.

This clonotype was counted ten times or more. The chain employs TRBV4-1 and TRBJ2-7; D might be TRBD1 (5 bases). CDR3 size: 14 residues. The germline V and J ends were trimmed by 4 bases and 1 base, with 11 bases remaining between them. From germline, CDR1 is MGHRA and CDR2 YSYEKL. The chain's CDR3 is CASSLTGSSYEQYF. The CDR3 region has the DNA TGCGCCAGCAGCCTTACAGGTTCTTCCTACGAGCAGTACTTC.

The chain links TRBV7-2 to TRBJ2-1, with D uncertain. The germline gives CDR1 SGHTA, CDR2 FQGNSA. V lost 1 base to trimming and J lost 6 bases, with 7 bases between them. The CDR3 has 13 residues. The CDR3 nucleotides read TGTGCCAGCAGCTTAGGCCAGACCAATGAGCAGTTCTTC. It is translated as CASSLGQTNEQFF. The whole variable domain, filled in from reference TRBV7-2 and TRBJ2-1, reads GAGVSQSPSNKVTEKGKDVELRCDPISGHTALYWYRQSLGQGLEFLIYFQGNSAPDKSGLPSDRFSAERTGGSVSTLTIQRTQQEDSAVYLCASSLGQTNEQFFGPGTRLTVL.

The rearrangement joins TRBV6-5 to TRBJ2-1; TRBD1 is a possible D gene (6 bases). This CDR3 contains 15 residues. Germline CDR1 reads MNHEY; CDR2 reads SVGAGI. Trimming removed 6 bases at V and 2 bases at J, with 14 bases between. The CDR3 reads CASSPDRSPYNEQFF. DNA of the CDR3: TGTGCCAGCAGCCCAGACAGGAGTCCCTACAATGAGCAGTTCTTC.

J is TRBJ2-1 and V is TRBV4-3, with unresolved D. Germline loops: CDR1 LGHNA, CDR2 YSLEER. The CDR3 covers 12 residues. The V end lost 1 base, the J end lost 6 bases, and 4 bases lay between the germline ends. The CDR3 DNA reads as TGCGCCAGCAGCCAAGGGGTCAATGAGCAGTTCTTC. As protein: CASSQGVNEQFF.

The chain has TRBV20-1 and TRBJ1-2, with TRBD1 identical over 8 bases. Germline trimming cut 6 bases from V and 0 bases from J; bases unmatched to any gene: 12. The CDR3 consists of 16 residues. Germline CDR1 DFQATT, CDR2 SNEGSKA (reference sequence). In DNA, the CDR3 is TGCAGTGCCCACAGCCAGGGGGCTACAGCTAACTATGGCTACACCTTC. Residues: CSAHSQGATANYGYTF.

V is TRBV5-1 and J is TRBJ2-3; 8 positions match TRBD2. V lost 0 bases and J lost 0; bases outside the gene matches: 3. CDR3 length equals 16 residues. The germline CDR1 and CDR2 sequences are SGHRS and YFSETQ. Here the CDR3 reads CASSLGLASSTDTQYF. The CDR3 bases are TGCGCCAGCAGCTTGGGACTAGCGAGTAGCACAGATACGCAGTATTTT.

This clonotype has a handful of counts. The chain is built from TRBV20-1 and TRBJ2-5; D is possibly TRBD1 (6 bases). Germline V gene data show CDR1 as DFQATT and CDR2 as SNEGSKA (reference sequence). The CDR3 is made up of 14 amino acids. The germline V and J ends were trimmed by 6 bases and 5 bases, with 19 bases remaining between them. This CDR3 reads CSAKRGSGWETQYF. CDR3 in DNA: TGCAGTGCCAAAAGGGGGTCAGGGTGGGAGACCCAGTACTTC.

The chain recombines TRBV30 with TRBJ1-1; no firm D call. The CDR3 runs 15 residues. Germline CDR1 GTSNPN, CDR2 SVGIG (reference sequence). The V end was cut by 4 bases, the J end by 3 bases, with 18 bases between. The CDR3 coding sequence is TGTGCCTGGACCGGTGTTTCAAGGGCGTACACTGAAGCTTTCTTT. It encodes CAWTGVSRAYTEAFF.

The chain recombines TRBV19 with TRBJ1-5, with D possibly TRBD1 on 5 matching bases. Trimming removed 6 bases at V and 0 bases at J, with 15 bases between. In germline, CDR1 is LNHDA, CDR2 SQIVND (reference sequence). The CDR3 covers 16 residues. CDR3 coding DNA: TGTGCCAGTAGCTCCCAGGGTTTAGGTAGCAATCAGCCCCAGCATTTT. Translated, it gives CASSSQGLGSNQPQHF.

The CDR3, as DNA: TGCGCCAGCAGCCACGGGGGGGAGGCTCGCACTGAAGCTTTCTTT. As protein: CASSHGGEARTEAFF. This chain joins TRBV4-1 and TRBJ1-1; tentative D call: TRBD1 (5 bases). V was clipped by 3 bases and J by 4 bases, with 15 bases between them. The CDR3 is made up of 15 amino acids. The V gene's germline CDR1 is MGHRA and CDR2 YSYEKL.

The chain couples TRBV7-2 to TRBJ2-1; TRBD2 matches at 10 bases. Germline assignment: CDR1 SGHTA and CDR2 FQGNSA. Unmatched junction bases numbered 7, after V lost 2 bases and J lost 3 bases. The CDR3 length is 17 residues. The CDR3 protein is CASSLRGLAPLYNEQFF. The CDR3 bases are TGTGCCAGCAGCTTACGGGGACTAGCGCCCCTCTACAATGAGCAGTTCTTC.

This chain uses TRBV7-9 with TRBJ2-7, with D possibly being TRBD1 (5 bases). Per germline, CDR1 SEHNR and CDR2 FQNEAQ (reference sequence). V was pared by 0 bases and J by 0 bases, with 12 bases between. The CDR3 spans 16 residues. Written as DNA, the CDR3 is TGTGCCAGCAGCTTAGCGCAAGGGGTCCGCTCCTACGAGCAGTACTTC. Encoded protein: CASSLAQGVRSYEQYF.

The rearrangement joins TRBV6-2 or TRBV6-3 to TRBJ2-2; 12 bases match TRBD2. The CDR3 totals 17 residues. Unmatched junction bases numbered 7, after V lost 2 bases and J lost 6 bases. The V gene's germline CDR1 is MNHEY and CDR2 SVGEGT. CDR3 region: CASSYGLAGWGSGELFF. As DNA, the CDR3 is TGTGCCAGCAGTTACGGACTAGCGGGATGGGGGTCCGGGGAGCTGTTTTTT.

This clonotype was counted a few times. The rearrangement joins TRBV6-6 to TRBJ2-7, with D maybe TRBD2 (6 bases). This CDR3 is 13 amino acids long. Germline CDR1 reads MNHNY; CDR2 reads SVGAGI (reference sequence). Trimming shortened V by 5 bases and J by 5 bases, and 13 bases separated the two germline ends. The CDR3 bases are TGTGCCAGCAGTGCGGGACTCCGTAACGAGCAGTACTTC. It encodes CASSAGLRNEQYF.

The chain combines TRBV12-3 or TRBV12-4 with TRBJ1-2; the D gene is possibly TRBD1 (6 bases). There are 13 residues in the CDR3. Trimming cost V 7 bases and J 8 bases, with 17 bases left between them. CDR3 protein: CASTQGGGYGYTF. The CDR3 DNA follows: TGTGCCAGCACCCAAGGGGGGGGCTACGGCTACACCTTC.

This clonotype was observed a handful of times. The V and J genes are TRBV12-3 or TRBV12-4 and TRBJ1-2; no clear D. With 6 bases removed from V and 9 bases from J, the gap between germline ends came to 11 bases. There are 11 residues in the CDR3. In DNA form, the CDR3 reads TGTGCCAGCAGCCGGACCTGGAGCTACACCTTC. Amino acid sequence: CASSRTWSYTF.

This chain joins TRBV29-1 and TRBJ2-7; maybe TRBD2 (5 bases). V lost 6 bases to trimming and J lost 4 bases, with 13 bases between them. The germline gives CDR1 SQVTM, CDR2 ANQGSEA. CDR3 length: 12 amino acids. The CDR3 region has the DNA TGCAGCGTCCTGGACTTGTCTTACGAGCAGTACTTC. Its protein is CSVLDLSYEQYF.

This clonotype was picked up a small number of times. The genes are TRBV20-1 and TRBJ2-7; 10 bases agree with TRBD2. Germline CDR1 is DFQATT and CDR2 is SNEGSKA (reference sequence). This CDR3 is built from 15 residues. With 0 bases clipped from V and 1 base from J, the junction kept 3 bases outside the gene matches. The CDR3 region is CSARDSAGGSYEQYF. The CDR3 bases are TGCAGTGCTAGAGACTCAGCGGGAGGGTCCTACGAGCAGTACTTC.

This clonotype was seen a handful of times. The chain uses TRBV9 and TRBJ2-5; D call uncertain. V lost 0 bases to trimming and J lost 5 bases, with 11 bases between them. The germline V gene encodes CDR1 SGDLS and CDR2 YYNGEE. The CDR3 covers 14 residues. The CDR3: CASSVEAMRETQYF. In DNA form, the CDR3 reads TGTGCCAGCAGCGTAGAGGCGATGCGGGAGACCCAGTACTTC.

V is TRBV5-1 and J is TRBJ2-5, with D possibly matching TRBD2 (6 bases). Deletions cut 5 bases from V and 7 bases from J, with 18 bases between. The germline gives CDR1 SGHRS, CDR2 YFSETQ. The CDR3 has 14 amino acids. The CDR3, as DNA: TGCGCCAGCAGGACTGACAGCGAGGGAGGGACCCAGTACTTC. It specifies CASRTDSEGGTQYF.